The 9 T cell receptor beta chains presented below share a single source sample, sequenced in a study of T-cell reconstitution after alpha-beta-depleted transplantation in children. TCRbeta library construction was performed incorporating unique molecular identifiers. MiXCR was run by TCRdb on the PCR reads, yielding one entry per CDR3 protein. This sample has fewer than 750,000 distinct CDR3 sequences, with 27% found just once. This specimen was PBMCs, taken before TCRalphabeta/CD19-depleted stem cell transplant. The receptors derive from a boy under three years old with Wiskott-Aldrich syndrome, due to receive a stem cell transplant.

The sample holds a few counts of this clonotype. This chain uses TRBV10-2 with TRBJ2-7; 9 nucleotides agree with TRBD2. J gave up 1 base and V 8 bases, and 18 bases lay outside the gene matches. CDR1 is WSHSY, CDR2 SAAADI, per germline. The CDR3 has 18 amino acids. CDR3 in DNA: TGCGCCAGCGGGAGGGGTAGCGGGAGCAGCCCATTTTCCTACGAGCAGTACTTC. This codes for CASGRGSGSSPFSYEQYF.

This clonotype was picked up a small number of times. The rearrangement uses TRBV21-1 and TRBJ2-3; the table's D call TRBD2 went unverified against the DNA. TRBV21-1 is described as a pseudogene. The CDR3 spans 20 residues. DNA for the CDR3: TGTGCCAGCAGCAAAGTCCTCAGGAAAAGGGCGGGAGGAGTCACAGATACGCAGTATTTT. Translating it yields CASSKVLRKRAGGVTDTQYF.

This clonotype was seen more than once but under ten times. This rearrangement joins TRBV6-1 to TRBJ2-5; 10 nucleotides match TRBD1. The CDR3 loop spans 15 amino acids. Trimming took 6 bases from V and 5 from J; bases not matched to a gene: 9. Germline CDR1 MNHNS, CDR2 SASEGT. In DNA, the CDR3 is TGTGCCAGCAGAACCAGGGACAGGGGAATGGAGACCCAGTACTTC. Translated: CASRTRDRGMETQYF.

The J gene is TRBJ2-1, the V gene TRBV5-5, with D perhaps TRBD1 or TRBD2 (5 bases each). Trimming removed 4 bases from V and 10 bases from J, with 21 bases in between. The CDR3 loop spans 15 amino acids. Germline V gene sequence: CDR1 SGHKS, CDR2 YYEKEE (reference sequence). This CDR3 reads CASSLKPGPSVEQFF. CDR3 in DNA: TGTGCCAGCAGCCTCAAACCGGGACCTTCCGTGGAGCAGTTCTTC.

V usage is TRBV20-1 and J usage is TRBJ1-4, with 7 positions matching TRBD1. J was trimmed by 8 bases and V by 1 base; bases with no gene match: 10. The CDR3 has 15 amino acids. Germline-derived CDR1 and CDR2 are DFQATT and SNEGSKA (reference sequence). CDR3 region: CSARGDRQGVEKLFF. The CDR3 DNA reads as TGCAGTGCTAGAGGGGACCGACAGGGAGTCGAAAAACTGTTTTTT.

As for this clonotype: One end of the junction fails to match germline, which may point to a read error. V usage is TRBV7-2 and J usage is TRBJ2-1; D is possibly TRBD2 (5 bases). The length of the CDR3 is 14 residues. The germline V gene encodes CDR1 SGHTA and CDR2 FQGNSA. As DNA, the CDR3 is TGTGCCAGCAGCTTTGAGGGAGCCTACAGTGAGCAGTTCTTC. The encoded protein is CASSFEGAYSEQFF.

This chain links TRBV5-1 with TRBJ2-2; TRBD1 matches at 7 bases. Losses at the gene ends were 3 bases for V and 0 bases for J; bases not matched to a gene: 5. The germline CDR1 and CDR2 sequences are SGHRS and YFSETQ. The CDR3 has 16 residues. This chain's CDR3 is CASSSGQLSNTGELFF. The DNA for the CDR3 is TGCGCCAGCAGCTCGGGACAGCTATCGAACACCGGGGAGCTGTTTTTT.

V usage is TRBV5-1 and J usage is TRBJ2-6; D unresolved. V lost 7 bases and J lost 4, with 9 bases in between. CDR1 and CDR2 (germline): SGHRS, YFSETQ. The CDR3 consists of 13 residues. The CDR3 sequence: CASGMEGANVLTF. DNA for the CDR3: TGCGCCAGCGGGATGGAGGGGGCCAACGTCCTGACTTTC.

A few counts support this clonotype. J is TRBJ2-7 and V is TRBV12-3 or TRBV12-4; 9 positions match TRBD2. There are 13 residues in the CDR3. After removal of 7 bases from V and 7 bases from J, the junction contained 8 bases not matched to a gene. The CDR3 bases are TGTGCCAGCACCGTTAGCGGGAGCGGGGAGCAGTACTTC. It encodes CASTVSGSGEQYF.